Listed here are 2 T cell receptor beta chains from one sample, sequenced in a study of T cell repertoires in cytomegalovirus infection. Their target antigens are unknown. TCRdb reanalysed the reads using MiXCR and keeps one entry per CDR3 protein. Of about 310,000 distinct CDR3 sequences listed, around 25% are singletons. Sequenced material: cultured PBMCs, taken from culture after CMV antigen stimulation. The source is a human donor in good health (CMV status not recorded). Some clones in this sample may be carry-over from other donors' samples.

V usage is TRBV6-5 and J usage is TRBJ2-7; TRBD1 agrees at 8 bases. CDR1 is MNHEY and CDR2 is SVGAGI in the germline V gene. The V and J ends lost 6 bases and 7 bases, in that order; junction bases with no gene match: 11. The CDR3 has 14 amino acids. The CDR3 spells CASRRTHRGYEQYF. The CDR3 region has the DNA TGTGCCAGCAGGAGAACTCACAGGGGGTATGAGCAGTACTTC.

The chain combines TRBV19 with TRBJ2-5; maybe TRBD1 (5 bases). The CDR3 runs to 14 residues. Trimming took 5 bases from V and 5 from J, leaving 15 bases between them. In germline, CDR1 is LNHDA, CDR2 SQIVND (reference sequence). CDR3 residues: CASSLGQGRETQYF. The CDR3 DNA follows: TGTGCCAGTAGTCTCGGGCAGGGCCGGGAGACCCAGTACTTC.